This entry features one T cell receptor beta chain sequence. Method: immunoSEQ multiplex PCR; TCRdb's copy keeps in-frame clones and lacks some. Here the sample spans around 18,000 clones, around 82% being singletons. The data stem from a study of CD4+ T cells in melanoma. Germline V gene data show CDR1 as LNHDA and CDR2 as SQIVND (reference sequence). The trim removed 4 bases at V and 4 bases at J, leaving 14 bases unmatched. This CDR3 comprises 18 residues. The material sequenced was cells from a culture (not recorded whether cultured in vitro). The TCR originated in a human donor with melanoma. This chain uses TRBV19 with TRBJ2-5; 11 bases align to TRBD2. Here the CDR3 reads CASSRIRRLAGIGETQYF. In DNA form, the CDR3 reads TGTGCCAGTAGTAGGATACGAAGACTAGCGGGGATTGGAGAGACCCAGTACTTC.